This T cell receptor (beta chain) was profiled in a study of blood T cell repertoires in COVID-19. Across the whole study: Sources were T cells, B-cell-depleted T cells, or PBMCs; the material itself was cDNA or gDNA.

CDR1 is MDHEN, CDR2 SYDVKM, per germline. CDR3 size: 13 residues. J gave up 4 bases and V 6 bases, and 3 bases lay outside the gene matches. This clone occurred a few times. This sample includes further DNA sequences coding for the same CDR3. Some clones are missing from TCRdb's copy, which holds only in-frame ones; the method was immunoSEQ multiplex PCR. Here the sample spans 310,000 or so clones, approximately 90% being singletons. Participants came from 24 US areas, aged about 18 to 89 years. In Cohort 3, a recovered donor had either two negative PCRs, clearance, or symptom resolution. The origin of this receptor is a woman younger than 30 who had recovered from COVID-19. The specimen was PBMCs or T cells enriched from blood (not recorded which). The chain combines TRBV28 with TRBJ1-1, with 9 bases matching TRBD1. The CDR3 coding sequence is TGTGCCAGCAGAGCGACAGGGGGCACTGAAGCTTTCTTT. Encoded protein: CASRATGGTEAFF.